This entry lists 2 T cell receptor beta chains sequenced from one sample in a study of shared clonotypes between healthy human individuals. Clones were sequenced by immunoSEQ multiplex PCR, and TCRdb holds only the in-frame ones, with some missing. The sample lists approximately 1.9 million clones, around 93% occurring once. The naive CD8 population came from CD45RO-negative cells selected for CCR7, without terminally differentiated effector memory CD45RA+ cells. The sample consisted of naive CD8+ T cells from PBMCs. These TCRs come from a man younger than 35 in good health. Some clones in this sample may be carry-over from other donors' samples.

This clone was recorded only once. The J gene is TRBJ2-2, the V gene TRBV6-1; the match to TRBD1 covers 7 bases. This CDR3 comprises 14 residues. V gave up 5 bases and J gave up 5 bases; unmatched junction bases: 5. From germline, CDR1 is MNHNS and CDR2 SASEGT. CDR3 sequence reads: CASSPDRVTGELFF. The CDR3 DNA reads TGTGCCAGCAGTCCAGACAGGGTAACCGGGGAGCTGTTTTTT.

With respect to this clone: The same CDR3 is also encoded by other DNA sequences in this sample. The rearrangement uses TRBV4-1 and TRBJ2-1; the D is unclear. The V gene lost 0 bases and the J gene lost 6 bases, with 6 bases spanning the gap. This CDR3 has 13 residues. Germline V gene sequence: CDR1 MGHRA, CDR2 YSYEKL. The CDR3: CASSQDPRNEQFF. The CDR3, as DNA: TGCGCCAGCAGCCAAGACCCCCGCAATGAGCAGTTCTTC.